This T cell receptor (beta chain) was sequenced for a study of blood T cell repertoires in COVID-19. Looking at the study overall: Donors in the United States, Italy and Spain gave samples during acute or convalescent COVID-19. PBMCs, B-cell-depleted T cells, or T cells were the source of the cDNA or gDNA that made up the material.

Original data processing: Amplifying reference gene primers gave estimates of nucleated cell counts. Data came from immunoSEQ multiplex PCR; TCRdb stores just in-frame clones and leaves some out. V and J calls and clone size are as listed in that table; D and trimming were resolved from the DNA. The sample consists of roughly 60,000 clones, almost 85% of them appearing once. The germline gives CDR1 SGDLS, CDR2 YYNGEE. This CDR3 spans 15 amino acids. Trimming shortened V by 4 bases and J by 10 bases, and 18 bases separated the two germline ends. This clonotype originated in a man aged 55-75 years with acute or convalescent COVID-19. V usage is TRBV9 and J usage is TRBJ1-6; perhaps TRBD1 as D (5 bases). The sample taken for sequencing was peripheral blood. The CDR3 DNA is TGTGCCAGCAGCCCCGACGGGGGTTGGAGATCACCCCTCCACTTT. Protein product: CASSPDGGWRSPLHF. The full variable domain, rest sourced from reference TRBV9 and TRBJ1-6, is DSGVTQTPKHLITATGQRVTLRCSPRSGDLSVYWYQQSLDQGLQFLIQYYNGEERAKGNILERFSAQQFPDLHSELNLSSLELGDSALYFCASSPDGGWRSPLHFGNGTRLTVT.